These 27 T cell receptor beta chains were all obtained from the same sample, sequenced in a study of T cells in Graves' hyperthyroidism and ophthalmopathy. Amplified TCR beta CDR3 regions derived from RNA transcripts. Initially, a first-round RT-PCR of the TCR CDR3 employed the HTBI primer set. TCRdb independently ran MiXCR on the multiplex PCR reads; one entry per CDR3 protein. Of roughly 740,000 distinct CDR3 sequences in the sample, about a sixth were seen once. The sequencing sample was made of blood. The receptor source for this set is a man aged 18-30 years with Graves' hyperthyroidism.

This clonotype was detected only a few times. The chain joins TRBV7-9 to TRBJ2-5; D is ambiguous. Germline V CDR1 and CDR2: SEHNR, FQNEAQ (reference sequence). The CDR3 spans 17 residues. The V end lost 5 bases, the J end lost 5 bases, and 24 bases lay between the germline ends. Written as DNA, the CDR3 is TGTGCCAGCAGCCCTATCCTCCCCCGATTCGGGTTGGAGACCCAGTACTTC. Translating it yields CASSPILPRFGLETQYF.

V and J are TRBV7-3 and TRBJ2-6; D might be TRBD1 (6 bases). Trimming left V 6 bases short and J 2 bases short, with 14 bases between. CDR1 and CDR2 (germline): SGHTA, FQGTGA. This CDR3 is 16 amino acids long. In DNA, the CDR3 is TGTGCCAGCAGAAAAACAGGGAAACCTGGGGCCAACGTCCTGACTTTC. Translating it yields CASRKTGKPGANVLTF. The full variable domain, rest sourced from reference TRBV7-3 and TRBJ2-6, is GAGVSQTPSNKVTEKGKYVELRCDPISGHTALYWYRQSLGQGPEFLIYFQGTGAADDSGLPNDRFFAVRPEGSVSTLKIQRTERGDSAVYLCASRKTGKPGANVLTFGAGSRLTVL.

This clonotype was found once. The rearrangement links TRBV20-1 to TRBJ1-2; D gene unclear. The V and J ends lost 3 bases and 3 bases respectively, with 5 bases between them. The CDR3 runs 11 residues. CDR1 is DFQATT, CDR2 SNEGSKA, per germline (reference sequence). CDR3 nucleotide sequence: TGCAGTGCTAGTAGAGACTATGGCTACACCTTC. Translated: CSASRDYGYTF.

This clonotype was counted many times. The CDR3 DNA is TGTGCCAGCAGCGGGGAAGGAGGTTACTACGAGCAGTACTTC. Translated, it gives CASSGEGGYYEQYF. The chain recombines TRBV7-9 with TRBJ2-7, with D maybe TRBD2 (5 bases). The CDR3 totals 14 residues. Trimming removed 5 bases from V and 3 bases from J, with 14 bases in between. Germline assignment: CDR1 SEHNR and CDR2 FQNEAQ (reference sequence).

J is TRBJ1-3 and V is TRBV7-3; no firm D call. CDR1 and CDR2 (germline): SGHTA, FQGTGA. The V end lost 2 bases, the J end lost 0 bases, and 8 bases lay between the germline ends. The CDR3 loop spans 15 amino acids. CDR3 DNA sequence: TGTGCCAGCAGCTTATACCCCTTCTCTGGAAACACCATATATTTT. The encoded protein is CASSLYPFSGNTIYF.

This clonotype was seen a few times. The CDR3 coding sequence is TGTGCCAGCAGCTTGGCCGGGACTAGCACGGTTCAGTACTTC. This encodes CASSLAGTSTVQYF. This chain links TRBV5-6 with TRBJ2-5; 9 positions agree with TRBD2. The CDR3 runs 14 residues. The germline V gene has CDR1 SGHDT and CDR2 YYEEEE. Trimming took 0 bases from V and 11 from J; bases not matched to a gene: 8.

This clonotype came up many times. The chain recombines TRBV7-2 with TRBJ2-7; D is possibly TRBD1 (6 bases). V lost 5 bases to trimming and J lost 0 bases, with 17 bases between them. The CDR3 has 16 residues. CDR1 is SGHTA and CDR2 is FQGNSA in the germline V gene. The CDR3, as DNA: TGTGCCAGCAGCCTACAAACAGGGACCCGCTCCTACGAGCAGTACTTC. It yields the protein CASSLQTGTRSYEQYF. Complete variable domain (other parts from reference TRBV7-2 and TRBJ2-7): GAGVSQSPSNKVTEKGKDVELRCDPISGHTALYWYRQSLGQGLEFLIYFQGNSAPDKSGLPSDRFSAERTGGSVSTLTIQRTQQEDSAVYLCASSLQTGTRSYEQYFGPGTRLTVT.

V usage is TRBV7-9 and J usage is TRBJ2-3; 7 bases are shared with TRBD2. The ends lost 0 bases at V and 4 bases at J; junction bases unmatched: 4. The germline V gene has CDR1 SEHNR and CDR2 FQNEAQ (reference sequence). The CDR3 sequence is 15 residues long. This CDR3 reads CASSLAGGKADTQYF. The CDR3 coding sequence is TGTGCCAGCAGCTTAGCGGGAGGGAAGGCAGATACGCAGTATTTT.

The chain joins TRBV2 to TRBJ2-1, with TRBD2 identical over 11 bases. V shed 10 bases and J 3 bases; nucleotides not matched to a gene: 8. Germline values: CDR1 SNHLY, CDR2 FYNNEI. This CDR3 has 15 amino acids. The CDR3 here is CATRGGLAVYNEQFF. The CDR3 DNA reads as TGTGCCACCCGGGGGGGACTAGCGGTCTACAATGAGCAGTTCTTC.

V usage is TRBV7-8 and J usage is TRBJ2-2, with TRBD1 matching over 9 bases. This CDR3 has 16 amino acids. The J segment lost 1 base and the V segment lost 5 bases, leaving 5 bases of the junction unmatched. The germline CDR1 and CDR2 sequences are SGHVS and FQNEAQ. The CDR3 DNA reads TGTGCCAGCAGCACTAGGGACAGGGAGAACACCGGGGAGCTGTTTTTT. Amino acid sequence: CASSTRDRENTGELFF.

This clonotype was picked up many times. The chain employs TRBV28 and TRBJ2-3, with D possibly matching TRBD1 (6 bases). The CDR3 runs 20 residues. Germline assignment: CDR1 MDHEN and CDR2 SYDVKM. V was pared by 6 bases and J by 2 bases, with 30 bases between. The CDR3 loop reads CASSPGWGRGSGTHTDTQYF. Here the CDR3 DNA reads TGTGCCAGCAGCCCAGGCTGGGGCAGGGGAAGTGGAACACACACAGATACGCAGTATTTT.

This chain uses TRBV24-1 with TRBJ2-3; 12 positions match TRBD2. This CDR3 contains 17 residues. Trimming cost V 2 bases and J 5 bases; bases outside gene matches: 7. Germline-derived CDR1 and CDR2 are KGHDR and SFDVKD. CDR3 nucleotides: TGTGCCACCAGTGATTATACTAGCGGGAGGTCGGGAGATACGCAGTATTTT. Translating it yields CATSDYTSGRSGDTQYF.

The chain has TRBV7-2 and TRBJ2-3; TRBD2 agrees at 10 bases. Germline V gene data show CDR1 as SGHTA and CDR2 as FQGNSA. CDR3 length: 16 amino acids. V shed 2 bases, J shed 2 bases, and the junction held 4 bases outside the gene matches. For the CDR3, the DNA is TGTGCCAGCAGCTTAACTAGCGGGATCTTCACAGATACGCAGTATTTT. Translated, it gives CASSLTSGIFTDTQYF.

Details on this clonotype: Given a much more abundant clone one base away, this may be a read error. This sequence joins TRBV7-6 and TRBJ2-1, with D possibly matching TRBD2 (6 bases). Germline lookup yields CDR1 SGHVS and CDR2 FNYEAQ. V lost 5 bases to trimming and J lost 2 bases, with 13 bases between them. This CDR3 is built from 15 residues. The CDR3 region is CASSLGSLAYNEQFF. The CDR3, as DNA: TGTGCCAGCAGCCTCGGGAGCCTAGCCTACAATGAGCAGTTCTTC.

This clonotype appeared many times. V is TRBV7-2 and J is TRBJ2-2; D gene ambiguous. The CDR3 is 12 amino acids. With 4 bases removed from V and 6 bases from J, the gap between germline ends came to 6 bases. Germline-derived CDR1 and CDR2 are SGHTA and FQGNSA. DNA for the CDR3: TGTGCCAGCAGCTACTTAGCCGGGGAGCTGTTTTTT. Its protein product is CASSYLAGELFF.

This clonotype was counted many times. The gene calls are TRBV7-2 and TRBJ2-1; 10 nucleotides agree with TRBD2. The V and J ends lost 3 bases and 7 bases, in that order; junction bases with no gene match: 9. In germline, CDR1 is SGHTA, CDR2 FQGNSA. This CDR3 spans 16 amino acids. Here the CDR3 reads CASSFSGRRVRNEQFF. The CDR3 DNA follows: TGTGCCAGCAGCTTTAGCGGGAGGCGGGTCAGGAATGAGCAGTTCTTC.

This clonotype was found many times. This rearrangement joins TRBV10-2 to TRBJ2-3, with D possibly matching TRBD2 (6 bases). CDR1 and CDR2 (germline): WSHSY, SAAADI. Trimming removed 5 bases from V and 5 bases from J, with 11 bases in between. CDR3 length: 13 amino acids. CDR3 coding DNA: TGCGCCAGCAGTAGGCCGGGAGTAGATACGCAGTATTTT. Translation: CASSRPGVDTQYF.

This clonotype was found many times. V gene TRBV18 combines with J gene TRBJ1-1; 10 nucleotides agree with TRBD1. V trimming: 3 bases; J trimming: 2 bases; junction bases outside the gene matches: 3. The CDR3 consists of 15 residues. Germline V gives CDR1 KGHSH, CDR2 LQKENI. The CDR3 is CASSPGQGINTEAFF. CDR3 nucleotides: TGTGCCAGCTCACCGGGACAGGGGATAAACACTGAAGCTTTCTTT.

This clonotype turned up a few times. This sequence joins TRBV19 and TRBJ2-7, with D perhaps matching TRBD1 (5 bases). The germline V and J ends were trimmed by 9 bases and 3 bases, with 18 bases remaining between them. The CDR3 runs 14 residues. Germline lookup yields CDR1 LNHDA and CDR2 SQIVND (reference sequence). CDR3 sequence: CASLPETARYEQYF. For the CDR3, the DNA is TGTGCCAGCCTCCCCGAGACAGCACGCTACGAGCAGTACTTC.

The sample holds many counts of this clonotype. The gene calls are TRBV6-1 and TRBJ1-1; no definite D call. CDR3 size: 14 residues. Germline CDR1 MNHNS, CDR2 SASEGT. The ends were cut back, 6 bases at V and 0 bases at J, with 11 bases in the middle. DNA for the CDR3: TGTGCCAGCAGCCAGGTCCTCATGAACACTGAAGCTTTCTTT. It codes for CASSQVLMNTEAFF.

This chain links TRBV6-2 or TRBV6-3 with TRBJ2-1, with TRBD2 as a possible D gene (6 bases). CDR3 size: 14 residues. V was cut by 1 base and J by 6 bases, with 10 bases left in between. CDR1 and CDR2 from the germline V gene are MNHEY and SVGEGT. The CDR3, as DNA: TGTGCCAGCAGTTACTTCGGGAGCGGCAATGAGCAGTTCTTC. Its protein product is CASSYFGSGNEQFF.

This clonotype appeared many times. The chain links TRBV6-6 to TRBJ1-1; D remains ambiguous. V was shortened by 0 bases and J by 2 bases, with 10 bases between the two germline ends. CDR3 length: 15 amino acids. Per germline, CDR1 MNHNY and CDR2 SVGAGI (reference sequence). Here the CDR3 reads CASSYSKQTNTEAFF. The CDR3 bases are TGTGCCAGCAGTTACTCGAAGCAGACTAACACTGAAGCTTTCTTT.

As to this clonotype: A single base separates this from a much larger clone, so it may be a read error. V and J are TRBV7-3 and TRBJ2-1, with no clear D. Trimming took off 5 bases at V and 5 bases at J, with 4 bases between the two ends. Per the germline V gene, CDR1 is SGHTA and CDR2 is FQGTGA. The CDR3 is made up of 11 amino acids. The CDR3 coding sequence is TGTGCCAGCAGCGCCAACAATGAGCAGTTCTTC. This codes for CASSANNEQFF.

As for this clonotype: A much larger clone is a single base away; this may be a read error. DNA of the CDR3: TGTGCCAGTAGTATACGGTCAGGGGGCGAAGTGCAGTACTTC. It encodes CASSIRSGGEVQYF. The genes are TRBV19 and TRBJ2-7; TRBD1 matches 8 bases. The CDR3 totals 14 residues. Per germline, CDR1 LNHDA and CDR2 SQIVND (reference sequence). V lost 2 bases to trimming and J lost 9 bases; unmatched junction nucleotides: 9.

This clonotype was seen ten or more times. The V gene is TRBV6-1, the J gene TRBJ1-1; D remains unclear. This CDR3 region has 14 residues. Trimming pared 6 bases from V and 5 bases from J, leaving 16 bases between. The germline V gene has CDR1 MNHNS and CDR2 SASEGT. The CDR3 here is CASRDRPTGTEAFF. The CDR3 DNA reads TGTGCCAGCAGGGACCGACCGACTGGGACTGAAGCTTTCTTT.

This clonotype showed up many times. The V gene is TRBV12-3 or TRBV12-4, the J gene TRBJ2-1; D may be TRBD2 (6 bases). V lost 2 bases and J lost 2, with 13 bases in between. The CDR3 extends over 16 amino acids. As DNA, the CDR3 is TGTGCCAGCAGTTTACCGGGACTTGTTGCCTACAATGAGCAGTTCTTC. Translation gives CASSLPGLVAYNEQFF.

This clonotype occurred many times. The chain employs TRBV24-1 and TRBJ2-1; a weak D match, TRBD2 (9 bases). The germline V gene encodes CDR1 KGHDR and CDR2 SFDVKD. The CDR3 is 16 amino acids. Trimming took off 2 bases at V and 9 bases at J, with 19 bases between the two ends. This CDR3 is CATSDSGGGRALEQFF. Here the CDR3 DNA reads TGTGCCACCAGTGATTCAGGGGGCGGGAGGGCTCTTGAGCAGTTCTTC.